This entry describes one T cell receptor (beta chain). This clone has more than one count but fewer than ten. Its specific antigen is unknown. No per-base quality is available; no much larger clone lies one base away. The data belong to a study of somatic mutations in cytotoxic T cells in rheumatoid arthritis listed by TCRdb under 2017. In terms of the full investigation: Before any treatment started and right after they were diagnosed, patients gave peripheral blood samples (approximately 33 ml EDTA). Follow-up samples were collected after diagnosis while patients received immunosuppressive therapy such as methotrexate, hydroxychloroquine and sulfasalazine. Some V beta antibody-stained T-cell populations were flow-sorted on a FACSAria II or Sony SH800 at nearly 100% purity, and sorted V beta1+ cells also underwent TCRB sequencing. In newly diagnosed rheumatoid arthritis without treatment, the study examined if expanded CD8+ T-cell clones harbor somatic mutations, relying on TCRB deep sequencing to characterize clonality. TCRB deep sequencing covered about 60 patients with rheumatoid arthritis along with 15 to 20 healthy controls. Patient and control groups had essentially identical median ages. What the research found in general, with its limitations: In patients, CD8+ clonality rose with age (Spearman r ~ 0.5), which was not the case in healthy controls. In 8 out of 65 patients, more than 20% of CD8+ cells belonged to the largest CD8+ clone, while several identical CD8+ TCRB sequences were shared between blood and synovial fluid. Rheumatoid arthritis patients and age-matched healthy controls did not significantly differ in CD8+ T-cell clonality. No adjustment for multiple comparisons was made for the slight TRBV07 underrepresentation in patients. Viral specificity could not be ruled out by absence from virus-specific databases, and the antigen targets of the expanded CD8+ clones remained unknown.

On an AutoMACS, CD4+ and CD8+ cells were isolated via positive magnetic bead selection, and their purity was verified by flow cytometry. Clonal expansions were first screened by flow cytometry with a TCR V beta antibody panel, then characterized by TCRB deep sequencing of sorted CD8+ fractions. Isolation of peripheral blood mononuclear cells was done through Ficoll-Paque PLUS density gradient separation. Nucleospin Tissue or Tissue XS kits were used to extract DNA from CD4-enriched, CD8-enriched or PBMC samples, and a Qubit 2.0 fluorometer was used for quantification. The immunoSEQ assay was applied to genomic DNA for TCRB CDR3 sequencing. On the study's bioinformatics: When patient CD8+ clones exceeding 1% were checked against published virus-specific TCRB sequences, only a few matched. Only productive TCRB rearrangements were included in the analyses. A clone was defined by a unique TCRB CDR3 sequence, and clonality was computed as a productive clonality index based on Shannon entropy. Repertoire overlap for a pair of samples was computed from each clone's template counts relative to total templates per sample. Flow cytometry-measured V-gene usage correlated with V-gene usage from TCRB sequencing, with a Spearman r of 0.55 to 0.7. The immuneACCESS repertoire file appears here via TCRdb, limited to in-frame rearrangements. These files lack a portion of the clones; in checked studies, under half of the deficit traces to unresolved V genes, and the cause of the others is not known. The V and J calls and clone size are taken from that table; D and trimming were inferred from the DNA. In all, the sample holds around 5,000 clones, and more than 75% of those were seen once. The ten top clones hold 65% to 80% of the sample.

The CDR3 measures 16 amino acids from cysteine to phenylalanine. The DNA shown is the 48-base CDR3, in frame from base 1. Reading the germline V gene gives CDR1 SGHTA and CDR2 FQGTGA. Trimming leaves V shorter by 2 bases and J shorter by 0 bases, with the junction holding 4 bases beyond the gene matches. Material: CD8+ T cells sorted from blood, obtained at a follow-up visit. The source is a man between 35 and 55 years old with rheumatoid arthritis. The V and J genes are TRBV7-3 and TRBJ2-1; TRBD2 agrees with 7 junctional bases. The CDR3 protein is CASSLLGGSSYNEQFF. The DNA sequence is given as TGTGCCAGCAGCTTATTAGGCGGGAGCTCCTACAATGAGCAGTTCTTC.